This TCR beta chain derives from a study of shared clonotypes between healthy human individuals. The genomic DNA of each subset was split evenly across several immunoSEQ plates. Method: immunoSEQ multiplex PCR; TCRdb's copy keeps in-frame clones and lacks some. The sample has about 1,900,000 clones, approximately 94% seen once; the top ten hold roughly 1.2%. Trimming cost V 1 base and J 2 bases, with 11 bases left between them. From germline, CDR1 is MNHEY and CDR2 SVGAGI. CDR3 length: 16 residues. Study outcomes and limitations: In contrast to clonotypes shared by all four donors, non-shared clonotypes had lower generation probabilities.

Turning to this clone: Its antigen is currently unknown.

Naive CD8 populations comprised CD45RO-negative cells positively selected for CCR7, excluding terminally differentiated effector memory CD45RA+ cells. The clonotype originates from a man aged 18 to 30 in good health. The J gene is TRBJ2-2, the V gene TRBV6-5; D is ambiguous. The sequencing sample was made of naive CD8+ T cells sorted from blood. CDR3 region: CASSYWPDGNTGELFF. The CDR3, as DNA: TGTGCCAGCAGTTACTGGCCCGACGGAAACACCGGGGAGCTGTTTTTT.